These 23 T cell receptor beta chains originate from one sample sequenced in a study of tumor-infiltrating lymphocytes in localized non-small cell lung cancer. Generated by immunoSEQ multiplex PCR, the TCRdb table keeps only in-frame clones and is missing some. Counted here are about 21,000 clones, nearly 80% occurring once; the ten biggest clones make up around 3.5%. The specimen sequenced was lung tumor tissue. The receptors derive from a human donor with non-small cell lung cancer.

The genes are TRBV10-3 and TRBJ1-3; 7 bases line up with TRBD1. The CDR3 loop spans 16 amino acids. V lost 0 bases to trimming and J lost 4 bases; unmatched junction nucleotides: 6. Germline-derived CDR1 and CDR2 are ENHRY and SYGVKD. The CDR3 here is CAISESSRGKGNTIYF. The CDR3 nucleotides are TGTGCCATCAGTGAGTCGAGCAGGGGGAAAGGAAACACCATATATTTT.

The chain joins TRBV4-3 to TRBJ1-2; D not certain. The CDR3 consists of 17 residues. Per the germline V gene, CDR1 is LGHNA and CDR2 is YSLEER. The V and J ends lost 3 bases and 2 bases respectively, with 19 bases between them. CDR3 sequence reads: CASSHLKGGLANYGYTF. As DNA, the CDR3 is TGCGCCAGCAGCCACCTTAAGGGAGGGTTAGCGAACTATGGCTACACCTTC.

This sequence joins TRBV5-1 and TRBJ2-3; 7 bases match TRBD2. The length of the CDR3 is 16 residues. Looked up from germline, CDR1 is SGHRS and CDR2 is YFSETQ. Losses at the gene ends were 4 bases for V and 1 base for J; bases not matched to a gene: 9. The CDR3 sequence: CASSIIPSGGTDTQYF. The CDR3 DNA reads TGCGCCAGCAGCATAATCCCAAGCGGGGGCACAGATACGCAGTATTTT.

This clone has only one observation. This sequence joins TRBV28 and TRBJ2-5, with TRBD1 matching 7 bases. The length of the CDR3 is 16 residues. CDR1 is MDHEN, CDR2 SYDVKM, per germline. Trimming at V came to 6 bases and at J to 4 bases, leaving 14 bases not matched to a gene. The CDR3 loop is CASSPSRQGVGETQYF. As DNA, the CDR3 is TGTGCCAGCAGCCCCAGTAGACAGGGAGTCGGAGAGACCCAGTACTTC.

This clone has just a few counts. J is TRBJ2-7 and V is TRBV7-2, with no clear D. Between the trimmed V and J ends, which lost 1 base and 5 bases, there was a span of 12 bases. The CDR3 covers 14 residues. Per germline, CDR1 SGHTA and CDR2 FQGNSA. The CDR3 nucleotides are TGTGCCAGCAGCTTAGAGGGTCTAGGAGACGAGCAGTACTTC. It yields the protein CASSLEGLGDEQYF.

The rearrangement uses TRBV7-2 and TRBJ2-1; 12 nucleotides line up with TRBD2. Losses at the gene ends were 5 bases for V and 4 bases for J; bases not matched to a gene: 6. The germline CDR1 and CDR2 sequences are SGHTA and FQGNSA. The CDR3 covers 16 residues. CDR3 residues: CASSPSLAGGYNEQFF. As DNA, the CDR3 is TGTGCCAGCAGCCCATCACTAGCGGGAGGTTACAATGAGCAGTTCTTC.

The chain uses TRBV4-1 and TRBJ2-1; 7 bases are shared with TRBD1. V gave up 1 base and J gave up 12 bases; unmatched junction bases: 6. Germline V gene sequence: CDR1 MGHRA, CDR2 YSYEKL. This CDR3 comprises 13 residues. CDR3: CASSQAGAGGQFF. The CDR3 DNA reads TGCGCCAGCAGCCAAGCCGGAGCAGGGGGGCAGTTCTTC.

This chain connects TRBV13 to TRBJ1-3; D unclear. V was shortened by 6 bases and J by 4 bases, with 13 bases between the two germline ends. The length of the CDR3 is 14 residues. In germline, CDR1 is PRHDT, CDR2 FYEKMQ (reference sequence). The CDR3: CASSSPGLGNTIYF. The DNA of the CDR3 is TGTGCCAGCAGTTCACCAGGACTCGGAAACACCATATATTTT.

V usage is TRBV4-2 and J usage is TRBJ2-4; 11 bases line up with TRBD1. The CDR3 extends over 18 amino acids. Trimming cost V 0 bases and J 3 bases; bases outside gene matches: 7. Germline CDR1 LGHNA, CDR2 YNFKEQ. CDR3 loop: CASSQDPTGQGGKNIQYF. CDR3 nucleotide sequence: TGTGCCAGCAGCCAAGATCCTACGGGACAGGGGGGCAAAAACATTCAGTACTTC.

The chain links TRBV7-9 to TRBJ2-1; 9 bases are a match to TRBD2. Unmatched junction bases numbered 14, after V lost 4 bases and J lost 7 bases. CDR1 and CDR2 (germline): SEHNR, FQNEAQ (reference sequence). This CDR3 has 17 residues. The DNA for the CDR3 is TGTGCCAGCAGCTCCCGAATCGGGCTAGCGGGACGGAATGAGCAGTTCTTC. This translates into CASSSRIGLAGRNEQFF.

This rearrangement joins TRBV5-6 to TRBJ2-5; D is possibly TRBD1 (6 bases). The V gene lost 3 bases and the J gene lost 5 bases, with 17 bases spanning the gap. The germline V gene encodes CDR1 SGHDT and CDR2 YYEEEE. This CDR3 spans 15 amino acids. CDR3 in amino acids: CASSSSGHARETQYF. For the CDR3, the DNA is TGTGCCAGCAGCTCATCGGGACACGCCCGGGAGACCCAGTACTTC.

The chain carries TRBV15 and TRBJ2-5; 13 bases map to TRBD2. The CDR3 has 15 residues. With 3 bases clipped from V and 5 bases from J, the junction kept 3 bases outside the gene matches. Germline V gene data show CDR1 as LNHNV and CDR2 as YYDKDF (reference sequence). The CDR3 spells CATSRGLAGQETQYF. DNA for the CDR3: TGTGCCACCAGCAGGGGACTAGCGGGGCAGGAGACCCAGTACTTC. The complete variable domain, with remaining parts taken from reference TRBV15 and TRBJ2-5, reads DAMVIQNPRYQVTQFGKPVTLSCSQTLNHNVMYWYQQKSSQAPKLLFHYYDKDFNNEADTPDNFQSRRPNTSFCFLDIRSPGLGDTAMYLCATSRGLAGQETQYFGPGTRLLVL.

This clone showed up just once. The chain has TRBV6-5 and TRBJ1-5; no definite D call. V was cut by 8 bases and J by 6 bases, with 17 bases left in between. The germline CDR1 and CDR2 sequences are MNHEY and SVGAGI. The CDR3 is 14 residues long. CDR3 DNA sequence: TGTGCCAGCGCTGAATCGGGGTTCGTTCAGCCCCAGCATTTT. Translated, it gives CASAESGFVQPQHF.

The genes are TRBV7-9 and TRBJ1-1, with D unresolved. Germline values: CDR1 SEHNR, CDR2 FQNEAQ (reference sequence). The CDR3 has 16 amino acids. V dropped 5 bases and J dropped 1 base, with 17 bases sitting between them. The CDR3 protein is CASSPTLGVTNTEAFF. The CDR3 bases are TGTGCCAGCAGCCCCACCCTTGGTGTAACGAACACTGAAGCTTTCTTT. Supplemented by reference TRBV7-9 and TRBJ1-1, the full variable domain reads DTGVSQNPRHKITKRGQNVTFRCDPISEHNRLYWYRQTLGQGPEFLTYFQNEAQLEKSRLLSDRFSAERPKGSFSTLEIQRTEQGDSAMYLCASSPTLGVTNTEAFFGQGTRLTVV.

The V gene is TRBV15, the J gene TRBJ2-7; 7 bases match TRBD2. The CDR3 sequence is 16 residues long. Per germline, CDR1 LNHNV and CDR2 YYDKDF (reference sequence). Trimming cost V 4 bases and J 6 bases; bases outside gene matches: 15. The CDR3 bases are TGTGCCACCAGCAAGGTCGGGACGGGACCGGGAGGCGAGCAGTACTTC. Translation: CATSKVGTGPGGEQYF.

This chain links TRBV6-6 with TRBJ2-2, with 8 bases identical to TRBD1. The CDR3 totals 16 residues. CDR1 MNHNY and CDR2 SVGAGI come from the germline V gene (reference sequence). V lost 7 bases to trimming and J lost 0 bases; unmatched junction nucleotides: 7. CDR3 DNA: TGTGCCAGCAACATCAGGGGGCGCACGAACACCGGGGAGCTGTTTTTT. Translated, it gives CASNIRGRTNTGELFF.

This sequence joins TRBV2 and TRBJ2-5, with 9 bases lining up with TRBD2. CDR1 and CDR2 from the germline V gene are SNHLY and FYNNEI. V was clipped by 4 bases and J by 1 base; unmatched bases: 10. This CDR3 has 17 residues. This chain's CDR3 is CASSGGVTSGLQETQYF. The CDR3, as DNA: TGTGCCAGCAGTGGGGGGGTGACTAGCGGACTCCAAGAGACCCAGTACTTC. Full variable domain (outside the CDR3, taken from reference TRBV2 and TRBJ2-5): EPEVTQTPSHQVTQMGQEVILRCVPISNHLYFYWYRQILGQKVEFLVSFYNNEISEKSEIFDDQFSVERPDGSNFTLKIRSTKLEDSAMYFCASSGGVTSGLQETQYFGPGTRLLVL.

The V call is TRBV28, the J call TRBJ2-2, with D possibly TRBD2 on 6 matching bases. This CDR3 comprises 14 residues. Deletions cut 6 bases from V and 1 base from J, with 9 bases between. CDR1 and CDR2 from the germline V gene are MDHEN and SYDVKM. This chain's CDR3 is CASRGGGNTGELFF. The CDR3 region has the DNA TGTGCCAGCAGGGGGGGAGGGAACACCGGGGAGCTGTTTTTT.

The gene calls are TRBV18 and TRBJ2-2; 12 nucleotides match TRBD1. The V segment lost 5 bases and the J segment 2 bases; nucleotides outside the gene matches: 9. The CDR3 is 18 residues long. Germline V gene lookup returns CDR1 KGHSH and CDR2 LQKENI. The CDR3 spells CASSVAGTGGINTGELFF. Written as DNA, the CDR3 is TGTGCCAGCTCAGTAGCCGGGACAGGGGGCATTAACACCGGGGAGCTGTTTTTT. Using reference TRBV18 and TRBJ2-2 for the parts outside the CDR3, the full variable domain is NAGVMQNPRHLVRRRGQEARLRCSPMKGHSHVYWYRQLPEEGLKFMVYLQKENIIDESGMPKERFSAEFPKEGPSILRIQQVVRGDSAAYFCASSVAGTGGINTGELFFGEGSRLTVL.

The V call is TRBV18, the J call TRBJ2-6; D possibly matches TRBD1 or TRBD2 (6 bases each). The V gene's germline CDR1 is KGHSH and CDR2 LQKENI. The CDR3 totals 15 residues. V lost 6 bases and J 4 bases, leaving 13 bases between the germline ends. DNA for the CDR3: TGTGCCAGCTCCCTTGGAGGGGGAGGGGCCAACGTCCTGACTTTC. Residues: CASSLGGGGANVLTF. Using reference TRBV18 and TRBJ2-6 for the parts outside the CDR3, the full variable domain is NAGVMQNPRHLVRRRGQEARLRCSPMKGHSHVYWYRQLPEEGLKFMVYLQKENIIDESGMPKERFSAEFPKEGPSILRIQQVVRGDSAAYFCASSLGGGGANVLTFGAGSRLTVL.

The rearrangement links TRBV7-2 to TRBJ2-3; tentatively, D is TRBD1 (6 bases). Germline V gene sequence: CDR1 SGHTA, CDR2 FQGNSA. V was shortened by 5 bases and J by 4 bases, with 22 bases between the two germline ends. The CDR3 is 17 residues long. The CDR3 DNA follows: TGTGCCAGCAGCGTAGAAGGACAGTGGGTTTTACCAGATACGCAGTATTTT. This sequence encodes CASSVEGQWVLPDTQYF.

The chain is built from TRBV2 and TRBJ2-5; D gene unclear. The germline gives CDR1 SNHLY, CDR2 FYNNEI. Trimming removed 7 bases at V and 5 bases at J, with 17 bases between. This CDR3 is built from 14 residues. In nucleotides, the CDR3 is TGTGCCAGCAAAGTGGGTCCGACCGGGGAGACCCAGTACTTC. This sequence encodes CASKVGPTGETQYF.

This clone appeared a single time. The chain carries TRBV10-2 and TRBJ2-7, with 12 positions matching TRBD2. Trimming cost V 6 bases and J 5 bases; bases outside gene matches: 8. The CDR3 contains 15 residues. Germline CDR1 reads WSHSY; CDR2 reads SAAADI. CDR3 sequence: CASRATLAGGHEQYF. The CDR3 region has the DNA TGCGCCAGCAGAGCAACACTAGCGGGGGGACACGAGCAGTACTTC.